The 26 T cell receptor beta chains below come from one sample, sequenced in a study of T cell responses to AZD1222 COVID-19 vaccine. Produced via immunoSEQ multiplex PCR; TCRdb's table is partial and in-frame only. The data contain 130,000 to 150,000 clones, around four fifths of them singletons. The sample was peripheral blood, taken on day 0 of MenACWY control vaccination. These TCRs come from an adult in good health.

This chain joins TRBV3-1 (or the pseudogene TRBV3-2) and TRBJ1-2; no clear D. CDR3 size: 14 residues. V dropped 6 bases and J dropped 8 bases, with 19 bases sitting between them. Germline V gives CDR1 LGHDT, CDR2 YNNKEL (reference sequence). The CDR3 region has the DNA TGTGCCAGCAGGAACCGGGCCGGGAAAGGAGGCTACACCTTC. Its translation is CASRNRAGKGGYTF.

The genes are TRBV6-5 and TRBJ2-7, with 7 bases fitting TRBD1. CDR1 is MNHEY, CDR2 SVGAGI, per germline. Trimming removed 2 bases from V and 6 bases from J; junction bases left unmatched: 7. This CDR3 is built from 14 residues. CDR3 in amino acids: CASSYKQGPSEQYF. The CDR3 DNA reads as TGTGCCAGCAGTTACAAACAGGGGCCGAGCGAGCAGTACTTC.

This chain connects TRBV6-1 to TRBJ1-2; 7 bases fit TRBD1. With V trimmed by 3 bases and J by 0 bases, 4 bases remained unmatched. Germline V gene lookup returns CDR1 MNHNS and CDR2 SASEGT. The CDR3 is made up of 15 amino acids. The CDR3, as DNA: TGTGCCAGCAGTGACGTTGGACAGGCTAACTATGGCTACACCTTC. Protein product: CASSDVGQANYGYTF.

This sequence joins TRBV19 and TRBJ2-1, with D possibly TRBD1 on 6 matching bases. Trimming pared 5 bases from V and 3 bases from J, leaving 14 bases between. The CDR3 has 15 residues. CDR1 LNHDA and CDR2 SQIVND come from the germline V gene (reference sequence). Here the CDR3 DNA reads TGTGCCAGTAGTTCGGGACAAGGGAGCTACAATGAGCAGTTCTTC. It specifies CASSSGQGSYNEQFF.

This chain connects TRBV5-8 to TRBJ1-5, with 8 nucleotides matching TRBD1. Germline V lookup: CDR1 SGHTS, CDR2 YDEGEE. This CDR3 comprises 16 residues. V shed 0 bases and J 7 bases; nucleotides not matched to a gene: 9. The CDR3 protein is CASSLVGQGIGQPQHF. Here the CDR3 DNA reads TGTGCCAGCAGCTTGGTTGGACAGGGAATTGGGCAGCCCCAGCATTTT.

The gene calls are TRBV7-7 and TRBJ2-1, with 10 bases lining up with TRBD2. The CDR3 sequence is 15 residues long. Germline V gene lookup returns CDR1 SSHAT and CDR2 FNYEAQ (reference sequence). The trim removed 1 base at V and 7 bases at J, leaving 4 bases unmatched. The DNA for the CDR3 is TGTGCCAGCAGCTTAGGGCTAGCGGGGGTAAATGAGCAGTTCTTC. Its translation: CASSLGLAGVNEQFF.

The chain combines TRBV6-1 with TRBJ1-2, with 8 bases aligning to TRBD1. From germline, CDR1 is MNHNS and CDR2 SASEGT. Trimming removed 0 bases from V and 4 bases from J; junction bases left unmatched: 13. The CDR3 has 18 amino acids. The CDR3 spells CASSEAASGTGYFYGYTF. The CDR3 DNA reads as TGTGCCAGCAGTGAAGCAGCATCCGGGACAGGTTACTTCTATGGCTACACCTTC.

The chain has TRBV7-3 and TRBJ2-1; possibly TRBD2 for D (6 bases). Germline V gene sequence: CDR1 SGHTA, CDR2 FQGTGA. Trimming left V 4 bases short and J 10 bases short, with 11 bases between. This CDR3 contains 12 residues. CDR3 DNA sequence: TGTGCCAGCAGCTCGGGGGAAGGCGAGCAGTTCTTC. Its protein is CASSSGEGEQFF.

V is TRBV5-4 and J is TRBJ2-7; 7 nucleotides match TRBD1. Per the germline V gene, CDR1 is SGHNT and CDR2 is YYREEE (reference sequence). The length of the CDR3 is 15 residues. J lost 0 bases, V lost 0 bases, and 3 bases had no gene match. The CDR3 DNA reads TGTGCCAGCAGCTTGGATTGGACAGGCTCCTACGAGCAGTACTTC. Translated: CASSLDWTGSYEQYF. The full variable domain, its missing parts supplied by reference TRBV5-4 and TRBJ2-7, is ETGVTQSPTHLIKTRGQQVTLRCSSQSGHNTVSWYQQALGQGPQFIFQYYREEENGRGNFPPRFSGLQFPNYSSELNVNALELDDSALYLCASSLDWTGSYEQYFGPGTRLTVT.

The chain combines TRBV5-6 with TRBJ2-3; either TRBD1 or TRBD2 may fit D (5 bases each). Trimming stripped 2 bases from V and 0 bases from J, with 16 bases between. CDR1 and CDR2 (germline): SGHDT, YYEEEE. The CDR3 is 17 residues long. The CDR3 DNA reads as TGTGCCAGCAGCTTCCCGGGACCAATGGCGAGCACAGATACGCAGTATTTT. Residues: CASSFPGPMASTDTQYF.

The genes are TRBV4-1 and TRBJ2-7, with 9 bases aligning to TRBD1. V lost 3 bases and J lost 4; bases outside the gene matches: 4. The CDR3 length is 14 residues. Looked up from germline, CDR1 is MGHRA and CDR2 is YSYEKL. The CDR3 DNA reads TGCGCCAGCAGCCATGGGACAGGGTGGTACGAGCAGTACTTC. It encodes CASSHGTGWYEQYF.

This CDR3 reads CASSLGGGAGNEQFF. DNA for the CDR3: TGTGCCAGCAGCTTAGGCGGGGGGGCCGGTAATGAGCAGTTCTTC. V is TRBV7-3 and J is TRBJ2-1; 9 nucleotides line up with TRBD2. With V trimmed by 2 bases and J by 7 bases, 6 bases remained unmatched. The CDR3 covers 15 residues. Germline V gene lookup returns CDR1 SGHTA and CDR2 FQGTGA.

CDR3 nucleotide sequence: TGTGCCAGCAGCCAAGTGGGGGGCGGATTCTCTGGAAACACCATATATTTT. Protein product: CASSQVGGGFSGNTIYF. This sequence joins TRBV14 and TRBJ1-3, with a weak D call TRBD1 (6 bases). The CDR3 runs 17 residues. Looked up from germline, CDR1 is SGHDN and CDR2 is FVKESK. V dropped 1 base and J dropped 0 bases, with 13 bases sitting between them.

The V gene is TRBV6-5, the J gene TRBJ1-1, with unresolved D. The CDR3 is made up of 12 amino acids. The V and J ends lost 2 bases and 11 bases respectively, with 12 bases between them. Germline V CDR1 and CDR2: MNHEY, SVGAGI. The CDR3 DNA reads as TGTGCCAGCAGTTACCACGGAGGTACGGCTTTCTTT. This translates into CASSYHGGTAFF.

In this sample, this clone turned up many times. The CDR3 nucleotides read TGTGCCAGCAGTTACGATGGCAAACACACTGAAGCTTTCTTT. Residues: CASSYDGKHTEAFF. The rearrangement uses TRBV6-5 and TRBJ1-1; unclear D gene. The germline V and J ends were trimmed by 2 bases and 3 bases, with 10 bases remaining between them. This CDR3 is 14 amino acids long. From germline, CDR1 is MNHEY and CDR2 SVGAGI.

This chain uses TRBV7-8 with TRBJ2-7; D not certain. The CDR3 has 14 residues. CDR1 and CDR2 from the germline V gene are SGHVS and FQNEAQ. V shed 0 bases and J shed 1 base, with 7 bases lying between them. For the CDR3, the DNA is TGTGCCAGCAGCTTAGCGGGTATGTCCTACGAGCAGTACGTC. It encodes CASSLAGMSYEQYV.

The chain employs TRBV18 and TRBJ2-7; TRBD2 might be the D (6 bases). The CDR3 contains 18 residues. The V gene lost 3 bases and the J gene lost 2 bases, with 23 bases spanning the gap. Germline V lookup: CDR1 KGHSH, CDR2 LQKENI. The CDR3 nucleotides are TGTGCCAGCTCACCCGTGACCGCAACCGGGACGGGGGCCTACGAGCAGTACGTC. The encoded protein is CASSPVTATGTGAYEQYV.

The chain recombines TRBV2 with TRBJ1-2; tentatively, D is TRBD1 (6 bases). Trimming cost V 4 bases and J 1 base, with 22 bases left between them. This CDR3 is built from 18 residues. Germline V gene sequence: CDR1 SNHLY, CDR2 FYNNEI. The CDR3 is CASSVVVAGDQLNYGYTF. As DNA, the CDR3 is TGTGCCAGCAGTGTGGTGGTGGCAGGGGATCAGCTTAACTATGGCTACACCTTC.

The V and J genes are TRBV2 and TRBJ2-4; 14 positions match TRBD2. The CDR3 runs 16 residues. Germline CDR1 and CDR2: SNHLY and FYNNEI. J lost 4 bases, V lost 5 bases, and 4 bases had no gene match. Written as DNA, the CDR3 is TGTGCCAGCAGTCGGACTAGCGGGGGGACAAAAAACATTCAGTACTTC. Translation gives CASSRTSGGTKNIQYF.

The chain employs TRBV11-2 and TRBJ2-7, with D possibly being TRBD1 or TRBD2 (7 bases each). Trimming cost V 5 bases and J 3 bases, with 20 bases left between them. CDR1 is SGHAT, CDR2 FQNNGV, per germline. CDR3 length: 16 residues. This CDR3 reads CASSQGGWGQNYEQYF. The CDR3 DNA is TGTGCCAGCAGCCAGGGAGGGTGGGGACAGAACTACGAGCAGTACTTC.

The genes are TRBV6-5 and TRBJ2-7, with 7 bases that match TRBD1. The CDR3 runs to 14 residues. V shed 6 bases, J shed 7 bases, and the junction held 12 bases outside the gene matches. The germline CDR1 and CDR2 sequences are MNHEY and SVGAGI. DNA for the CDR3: TGTGCCAGCAGACGACTTACAGGGGAAAGGGAGCAGTACGTC. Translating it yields CASRRLTGEREQYV.

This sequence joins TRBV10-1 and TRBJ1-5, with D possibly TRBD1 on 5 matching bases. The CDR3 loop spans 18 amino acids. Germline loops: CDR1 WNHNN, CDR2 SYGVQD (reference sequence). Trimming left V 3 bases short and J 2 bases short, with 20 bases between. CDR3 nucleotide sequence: TGCGCCAGCAGTGACCCCTTGGGACCACACCTCGGCAATCAGCCCCAGCATTTT. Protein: CASSDPLGPHLGNQPQHF.

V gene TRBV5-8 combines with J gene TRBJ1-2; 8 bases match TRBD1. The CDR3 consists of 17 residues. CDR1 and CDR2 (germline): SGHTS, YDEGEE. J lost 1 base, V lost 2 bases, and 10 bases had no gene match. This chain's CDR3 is CASSLSGQVPLNYGYTF. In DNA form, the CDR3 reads TGTGCCAGCAGCTTATCGGGACAGGTCCCCCTTAACTATGGCTACACCTTC.

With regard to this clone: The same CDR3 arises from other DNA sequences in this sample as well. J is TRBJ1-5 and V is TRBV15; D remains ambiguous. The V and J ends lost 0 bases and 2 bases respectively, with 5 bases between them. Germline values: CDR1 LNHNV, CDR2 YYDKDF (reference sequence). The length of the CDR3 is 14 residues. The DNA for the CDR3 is TGTGCCACCAGCAGAGATCGAGGCAATCAGCCCCAGCATTTT. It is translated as CATSRDRGNQPQHF. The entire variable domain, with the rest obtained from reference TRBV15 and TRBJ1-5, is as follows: DAMVIQNPRYQVTQFGKPVTLSCSQTLNHNVMYWYQQKSSQAPKLLFHYYDKDFNNEADTPDNFQSRRPNTSFCFLDIRSPGLGDTAMYLCATSRDRGNQPQHFGDGTRLSIL.

This CDR3 is CASSQDIESIPRNEQYV. In DNA, the CDR3 is TGCGCCAGCAGCCAAGATATAGAGAGTATCCCGAGGAACGAGCAGTACGTC. The chain couples TRBV4-1 to TRBJ2-7; unclear D gene. V shed 0 bases and J shed 5 bases, with 20 bases lying between them. The CDR3 length is 17 residues. The germline V gene has CDR1 MGHRA and CDR2 YSYEKL.

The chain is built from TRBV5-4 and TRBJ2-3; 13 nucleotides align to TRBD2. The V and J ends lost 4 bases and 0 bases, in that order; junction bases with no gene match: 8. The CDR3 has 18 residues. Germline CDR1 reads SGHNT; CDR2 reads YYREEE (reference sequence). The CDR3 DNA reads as TGTGCCAGCAGCCGGGGACTAGCGGGGAAATCTAGCACAGATACGCAGTATTTT. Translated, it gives CASSRGLAGKSSTDTQYF.